This T cell receptor beta chain was documented in a study of control samples from healthy donors and cancer patients. Profiling relied on immunoSEQ multiplex PCR, and the TCRdb table lists in-frame clones only, not all of them. This table has 150,000 or so clones, about 94% appearing once. Germline assignment: CDR1 SGHVS and CDR2 FQNEAQ. Trimming removed 5 bases at V and 10 bases at J, with 9 bases between. The CDR3 has 11 residues. This clonotype was obtained from a man aged 55-75 years with colorectal cancer. The sequenced material came from PBMCs. This chain uses TRBV7-8 with TRBJ2-4, with D unclear. The CDR3 loop is CASSLMGIQYF. The CDR3 nucleotides are TGTGCCAGCAGCCTAATGGGGATTCAGTACTTC.